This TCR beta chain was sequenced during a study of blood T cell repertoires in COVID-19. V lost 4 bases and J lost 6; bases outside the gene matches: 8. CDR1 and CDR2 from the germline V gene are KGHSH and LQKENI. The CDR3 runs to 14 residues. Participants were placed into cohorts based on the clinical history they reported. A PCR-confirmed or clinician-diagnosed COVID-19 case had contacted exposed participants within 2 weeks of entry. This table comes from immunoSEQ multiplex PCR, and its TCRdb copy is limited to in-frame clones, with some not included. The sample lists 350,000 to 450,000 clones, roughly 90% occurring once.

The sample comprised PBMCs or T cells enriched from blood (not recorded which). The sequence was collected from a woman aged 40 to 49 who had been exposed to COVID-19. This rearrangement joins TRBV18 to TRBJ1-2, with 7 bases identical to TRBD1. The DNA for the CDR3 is TGTGCCAGCTCACTAGACAGGGCTACTGATGGCTACACCTTC. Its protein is CASSLDRATDGYTF.